Sequencing of this T cell receptor beta chain was carried out in a study of prognosis after radiotherapy for stage I lung cancer. About the research overall: After radiotherapy, distant metastases were seen in four patients (median approximately seven months), and no significant progression was seen in 15.

Findings and limits, study-wide: When patients developed distant metastases, their Shannon entropy after stereotactic body radiation therapy was lower. Compared with a median of 10,088 beforehand, unique TCR clone counts dropped to roughly 7,400 after stereotactic body radiation therapy. Usage of TRBV and TRBJ genes reportedly differed between metastatic and non-metastatic patients.

Researchers used two-round multiplex PCR to amplify TCR beta CDR3 starting from genomic DNA. Gene-specific TRBV and TRBJ primers were used in PCR round one. TCRdb re-called the multiplex PCR reads with MiXCR, one entry per CDR3 protein. The profile shows some 15,000 distinct CDR3 sequences, 28% of them singletons. The CDR3 is 16 residues long. Germline V lookup: CDR1 MNHNS, CDR2 SASEGT. The V and J ends lost 7 bases and 6 bases respectively, with 22 bases between them. This clonotype is termed medium-sized. Antigen: not known. The material sequenced was PBMCs, taken before or after stereotactic body radiation therapy (not recorded which). The rearrangement joins TRBV6-1 to TRBJ2-1, with D maybe TRBD1 (5 bases). The sequence was obtained from a donor older than 45 with non-small cell lung cancer. The CDR3 nucleotides read TGTGCCAGCACTGGGGCCATCGCAGTAAGTCTCAATGAGCAGTTCTTC. Encoded protein: CASTGAIAVSLNEQFF.